The following is a T cell receptor (beta chain) sequence with its context. The data are from a study of CD8+ T cells in alopecia areata. Sequencing used cDNA as its template, made by extracting RNA and reverse transcribing it. Assay: immunoSEQ multiplex PCR; the TCRdb copy retains only in-frame clones and omits some. The table records about 140,000 clones, roughly 80% of them present only once. Germline CDR1 and CDR2: ENHRY and SYGVKD. Trimming cost V 6 bases and J 5 bases; bases outside gene matches: 7. The CDR3 is 15 residues long. Treatment: oral pan-JAK inhibitor, 5-10 mg twice daily. The clonotype originates from a human donor with alopecia areata. V gene TRBV10-3 combines with J gene TRBJ1-6; 7 bases agree with TRBD1. This specimen consisted of CD8+ T cells sorted from blood, obtained at week 4, from a patient treated with tofacitinib. CDR3 sequence: CAIRDDREHNSPLHF. The CDR3 DNA reads TGTGCCATCAGAGACGACAGGGAACATAATTCACCCCTCCACTTT.